The clone carrying this TCR beta chain was detected once. Participant-given clinical history determined each cohort assignment. Resolution of symptoms, clearance, or two negative PCRs was present in recovered Cohort 3 donors. The assay was immunoSEQ multiplex PCR, and TCRdb's table has in-frame clones only and misses some. The sample carries some 490,000 clones, about nine tenths recorded once. This record belongs to a study of blood T cell repertoires in COVID-19. Background on the study: Donors in the United States, Italy and Spain gave samples during acute or convalescent COVID-19. From T cells, B-cell-depleted T cells, or PBMCs came the material, which was cDNA or gDNA.

The sequence was collected from an older woman who had recovered from COVID-19. Sequenced: PBMCs or T cells enriched from blood (not recorded which).

CDR3 in DNA: TGTGCCACCAGTGGGACTAGCGGGGAGTTTTCCACAGATACGCAGTATTTT. Amino acid sequence: CATSGTSGEFSTDTQYF. The chain uses TRBV24-1 and TRBJ2-3, with TRBD2 identical over 12 bases. This CDR3 is 17 amino acids long. The germline V gene has CDR1 KGHDR and CDR2 SFDVKD. The J segment lost 2 bases and the V segment lost 5 bases, leaving 7 bases of the junction unmatched.